This passage covers 27 T cell receptor beta chains from one sample sequenced in a study of blood T cell repertoires in COVID-19. Here immunoSEQ multiplex PCR was the method, and the copy in TCRdb shows in-frame clones only, minus some. Among about 110,000 clones listed, 87% were seen once. The material sequenced was peripheral blood. The receptors shown here come from a human donor in a cohort sampled during active COVID-19.

The rearrangement links TRBV11-2 to TRBJ2-1, with a weak D call TRBD2 (6 bases). CDR1 is SGHAT, CDR2 FQNNGV, per germline. Trimming cost V 2 bases and J 3 bases, with 14 bases left between them. The CDR3 is 16 residues long. CDR3 residues: CASSLLASDYYNEQFF. The CDR3 DNA is TGTGCCAGCAGCTTACTCGCTAGCGACTACTACAATGAGCAGTTCTTC.

The chain joins TRBV5-5 to TRBJ2-5, with TRBD2 as a possible D gene (6 bases). Germline assignment: CDR1 SGHKS and CDR2 YYEKEE (reference sequence). The V gene lost 0 bases and the J gene lost 0 bases, with 12 bases spanning the gap. The CDR3 consists of 16 residues. CDR3 in DNA: TGTGCCAGCAGCTTGGGGGGACTGCCGTACCAAGAGACCCAGTACTTC. Translating gives CASSLGGLPYQETQYF. The full variable domain, with the rest looked up from reference TRBV5-5 and TRBJ2-5, is DAGVTQSPTHLIKTRGQQVTLRCSPISGHKSVSWYQQVLGQGPQFIFQYYEKEERGRGNFPDRFSARQFPNYSSELNVNALLLGDSALYLCASSLGGLPYQETQYFGPGTRLLVL.

This sequence joins TRBV5-3 and TRBJ1-2, with 12 bases lining up with TRBD1. TRBV5-3 is placed among ORFs of uncertain function. The V gene end was trimmed by 0 bases and the J gene end by 8 bases; junction bases not matched to a gene: 11. CDR3 length: 17 amino acids. The CDR3 DNA reads TGTGCCAGAAGCTTGGAAGGGGCCGGGACAGGGGGCCCCGGCTACACCTTC. It is translated as CARSLEGAGTGGPGYTF.

The rearrangement links TRBV30 to TRBJ2-2; the D gene is possibly TRBD1 (6 bases). Germline values: CDR1 GTSNPN, CDR2 SVGIG (reference sequence). This CDR3 contains 13 residues. The ends were cut back, 5 bases at V and 3 bases at J, with 10 bases in the middle. The CDR3: CAWGDTYTGELFF. The CDR3 DNA follows: TGTGCCTGGGGGGACACTTACACCGGGGAGCTGTTTTTT.

The chain combines TRBV7-3 with TRBJ2-7; TRBD1 might be the D (6 bases). The V end was cut by 5 bases, the J end by 7 bases, with 15 bases between. There are 13 residues in the CDR3. Germline V gives CDR1 SGHTA, CDR2 FQGTGA. As DNA, the CDR3 is TGTGCCAGCAGCCCCGACAGGACGGGGGAGCAGTACTTC. Encoded protein: CASSPDRTGEQYF.

This clone showed up just a few times. V and J are TRBV27 and TRBJ2-5; TRBD1 aligns across 10 bases. The germline CDR1 and CDR2 sequences are MNHEY and SMNVEV (reference sequence). This CDR3 is built from 14 residues. Trimming took 2 bases from V and 5 from J; bases not matched to a gene: 2. The CDR3 coding sequence is TGTGCCAGCAGTTTAGACAGGGGGCTCGAGACCCAGTACTTC. It specifies CASSLDRGLETQYF.

The gene calls are TRBV4-1 and TRBJ1-2; 9 bases line up with TRBD1. Trimming at V came to 0 bases and at J to 4 bases, leaving 6 bases not matched to a gene. Germline loops: CDR1 MGHRA, CDR2 YSYEKL. The CDR3 sequence is 16 residues long. The CDR3: CASSQEPGQGIYGYTF. CDR3 nucleotide sequence: TGCGCCAGCAGCCAAGAGCCGGGACAGGGTATCTATGGCTACACCTTC.

Here the CDR3 DNA reads TGTGCCAGCAGTTCACTCCGGACAGAAAATAATTCACCCCTCCACTTT. Translating gives CASSSLRTENNSPLHF. The genes are TRBV6-2 or TRBV6-3 and TRBJ1-6; D might be TRBD1 (6 bases). The germline V gene encodes CDR1 MNHEY and CDR2 SVGEGT. The CDR3 is 16 amino acids. V lost 4 bases, J lost 5 bases, and 15 bases lay in between.

The chain links TRBV11-2 to TRBJ2-2; tentatively, D is TRBD1 (6 bases). V shed 4 bases and J shed 4 bases, with 13 bases lying between them. There are 15 residues in the CDR3. Germline V gene sequence: CDR1 SGHAT, CDR2 FQNNGV. The DNA for the CDR3 is TGTGCCAGCAGCTCCCCGGGACAACCCACCGGGGAGCTGTTTTTT. It specifies CASSSPGQPTGELFF.

This chain joins TRBV18 and TRBJ2-2; D is unresolved. Trimming removed 0 bases from V and 5 bases from J, with 16 bases in between. Germline V CDR1 and CDR2: KGHSH, LQKENI. This CDR3 region has 17 residues. CDR3 in DNA: TGTGCCAGCTCACCACCTGCACCACCTGATACAACCGGGGAGCTGTTTTTT. It yields the protein CASSPPAPPDTTGELFF.

This chain joins TRBV28 and TRBJ2-1; 8 bases are a match to TRBD2. The length of the CDR3 is 15 residues. J gave up 2 bases and V 7 bases, and 7 bases lay outside the gene matches. The V gene's germline CDR1 is MDHEN and CDR2 SYDVKM. The CDR3 DNA follows: TGTGCCAGCAACCCAGCGGGAGATCCCTACAATGAGCAGTTCTTC. The encoded protein is CASNPAGDPYNEQFF.

The chain links TRBV7-9 to TRBJ2-7, with D perhaps matching TRBD1 (6 bases). From germline, CDR1 is SEHNR and CDR2 FQNEAQ (reference sequence). V was cut by 6 bases and J by 6 bases, with 18 bases left in between. This CDR3 has 14 amino acids. CDR3 protein: CASSLIVGAREQYF. CDR3 DNA sequence: TGTGCCAGCAGTCTTATTGTGGGGGCGCGCGAGCAGTACTTC.

This clone was seen a few times. This rearrangement joins TRBV6-1 to TRBJ1-2; 7 bases fit TRBD1. Trimming took 4 bases from V and 3 from J; bases not matched to a gene: 14. The CDR3 spans 17 residues. Germline CDR1 and CDR2: MNHNS and SASEGT. In DNA form, the CDR3 reads TGTGCCAGCAGTGGGGACAGCCAAGGGGGACTCTACTATGGCTACACCTTC. It specifies CASSGDSQGGLYYGYTF.

The V gene is TRBV28, the J gene TRBJ2-3; TRBD2 matches at 8 bases. V lost 5 bases and J lost 2; bases outside the gene matches: 6. Germline loops: CDR1 MDHEN, CDR2 SYDVKM. There are 15 residues in the CDR3. The CDR3 here is CASSTPGGVTDTQYF. Written as DNA, the CDR3 is TGTGCCAGCAGTACACCGGGGGGGGTCACAGATACGCAGTATTTT. The full variable domain, rest sourced from reference TRBV28 and TRBJ2-3, is DVKVTQSSRYLVKRTGEKVFLECVQDMDHENMFWYRQDPGLGLRLIYFSYDVKMKEKGDIPEGYSVSREKKERFSLILESASTNQTSMYLCASSTPGGVTDTQYFGPGTRLTVL.

The V call is TRBV28, the J call TRBJ1-1; possible D gene TRBD1, 5 bases. Germline V lookup: CDR1 MDHEN, CDR2 SYDVKM. Deletions cut 3 bases from V and 2 bases from J, with 13 bases between. The CDR3 spans 15 residues. CDR3 region: CASSFVPGGNTEAFF. DNA for the CDR3: TGTGCCAGCAGTTTTGTTCCGGGGGGAAACACTGAAGCTTTCTTT.

This clone was picked up one time. The CDR3: CASTAGAGGNQPQHF. In nucleotides, the CDR3 is TGTGCCAGCACTGCCGGGGCAGGAGGGAATCAGCCCCAGCATTTT. The chain has TRBV6-5 and TRBJ1-5; D possibly corresponds to TRBD1 (5 bases). The germline gives CDR1 MNHEY, CDR2 SVGAGI. CDR3 length equals 15 residues. V lost 7 bases to trimming and J lost 4 bases, with 17 bases between them.

V usage is TRBV6-5 and J usage is TRBJ2-5, with 10 positions matching TRBD2. CDR3 length equals 14 residues. V shed 4 bases, J shed 2 bases, and the junction held 1 base outside the gene matches. Germline assignment: CDR1 MNHEY and CDR2 SVGAGI. The CDR3 DNA is TGTGCCAGCAGTTGGACTAGCGGTCAAGAGACCCAGTACTTC. Translation gives CASSWTSGQETQYF.

This chain's CDR3 is CASSYRTGNNQPQHF. The CDR3 bases are TGTGCCAGCAGTTACAGGACAGGGAACAATCAGCCCCAGCATTTT. This chain links TRBV6-2 or TRBV6-3 with TRBJ1-5, with 8 bases identical to TRBD1. The CDR3 contains 15 residues. V was pared by 2 bases and J by 3 bases, with 3 bases of the junction left unmatched. Per the germline V gene, CDR1 is MNHEY and CDR2 is SVGEGT.

The rearrangement links TRBV10-3 to TRBJ2-1; 12 nucleotides match TRBD2. CDR1 and CDR2 (germline): ENHRY, SYGVKD. The CDR3 runs 18 residues. Trimming removed 6 bases from V and 1 base from J; junction bases left unmatched: 10. The chain's CDR3 is CAIRRTSGVRDSYNEQFF. CDR3 coding DNA: TGTGCCATCAGGAGGACTAGCGGGGTCCGGGATTCCTACAATGAGCAGTTCTTC.

The count of this clone is one. The chain uses TRBV4-2 and TRBJ1-2; 9 positions agree with TRBD1. Trimming took 0 bases from V and 2 from J; bases not matched to a gene: 1. CDR3 length equals 15 residues. CDR1 and CDR2 from the germline V gene are LGHNA and YNFKEQ. The CDR3 spells CASSQDGTGNYGYTF. CDR3 coding DNA: TGTGCCAGCAGCCAAGATGGGACAGGGAACTATGGCTACACCTTC.

The chain combines TRBV27 with TRBJ2-7, with D possibly being TRBD1 (5 bases). V was trimmed by 1 base and J by 2 bases, leaving 9 bases between them. This CDR3 contains 14 residues. Germline lookup yields CDR1 MNHEY and CDR2 SMNVEV (reference sequence). The CDR3 spells CASSLFGAAYEQYF. The CDR3 nucleotides read TGTGCCAGCAGTTTATTTGGGGCGGCCTACGAGCAGTACTTC.

This chain links TRBV19 with TRBJ1-1; TRBD1 aligns across 12 bases. Germline loops: CDR1 LNHDA, CDR2 SQIVND (reference sequence). The length of the CDR3 is 16 residues. V dropped 5 bases and J dropped 4; count of bases not matched to a gene: 8. The CDR3 coding sequence is TGTGCCAGTAGTCCCCGGGACAGGGGGCTCGCCACTGAAGCTTTCTTT. This sequence encodes CASSPRDRGLATEAFF.

CDR3 sequence reads: CASNAGGRSRGYTF. CDR3 nucleotides: TGTGCCAGCAACGCGGGAGGTCGGAGTCGTGGCTACACCTTC. V and J are TRBV28 and TRBJ1-2; D not resolved. This CDR3 has 14 residues. Looked up from germline, CDR1 is MDHEN and CDR2 is SYDVKM. V was pared by 7 bases and J by 7 bases, with 19 bases between.

The J gene is TRBJ2-5, the V gene TRBV7-2, with 11 bases that match TRBD2. V dropped 5 bases and J dropped 5; count of bases not matched to a gene: 7. The CDR3 covers 15 residues. Germline CDR1 and CDR2: SGHTA and FQGNSA. CDR3 bases: TGTGCCAGCAGCCAGACTAGCGGGGTCCGGGAGACCCAGTACTTC. Amino acid sequence: CASSQTSGVRETQYF.

The V gene is TRBV11-2, the J gene TRBJ1-1; a weak D match, TRBD1 (5 bases). Per the germline V gene, CDR1 is SGHAT and CDR2 is FQNNGV. V was cut by 5 bases and J by 4 bases, with 17 bases left in between. The CDR3 loop spans 15 amino acids. The CDR3 DNA reads TGTGCCAGCAGCCTCCCGGGACTAGCTCGCACTGAAGCTTTCTTT. Protein sequence: CASSLPGLARTEAFF.

The rearrangement links TRBV10-1 to TRBJ1-1; D is possibly TRBD1 (6 bases). Trimming stripped 0 bases from V and 0 bases from J, with 14 bases between. The germline CDR1 and CDR2 sequences are WNHNN and SYGVQD (reference sequence). The CDR3 sequence is 17 residues long. The CDR3 reads CASSESVPTGMNTEAFF. The CDR3 DNA sequence: TGCGCCAGCAGTGAGTCTGTCCCGACAGGAATGAACACTGAAGCTTTCTTT.

This chain uses TRBV7-3 with TRBJ1-1, with TRBD1 as a possible D gene (5 bases). Per germline, CDR1 SGHTA and CDR2 FQGTGA. This CDR3 spans 15 amino acids. Between the trimmed V and J ends, which lost 3 bases and 1 base, there was a span of 12 bases. CDR3 loop: CASSFSRVGNTEAFF. Written as DNA, the CDR3 is TGTGCCAGCAGCTTCTCCAGGGTAGGGAACACTGAAGCTTTCTTT.